This TCR beta chain was found in a study of shared clonotypes between healthy human individuals. The method was immunoSEQ multiplex PCR; TCRdb's version includes in-frame clones alone and lacks a portion of them. This table holds some 470,000 clones, over 65% found once. The sequence came from a middle-aged woman in good health. Some clones in this sample may be carry-over from other donors' samples. Sequencing was performed on PBMCs.

The CDR3 DNA follows: TGTGCCAGCAGTCAGGGTGCGGGAGGGAGCACAGATACGCAGTATTTT. Amino acid sequence: CASSQGAGGSTDTQYF. The chain carries TRBV27 and TRBJ2-3; 9 nucleotides match TRBD2. The CDR3 is made up of 16 amino acids. Germline lookup yields CDR1 MNHEY and CDR2 SMNVEV (reference sequence). V lost 5 bases and J lost 0; bases outside the gene matches: 6.